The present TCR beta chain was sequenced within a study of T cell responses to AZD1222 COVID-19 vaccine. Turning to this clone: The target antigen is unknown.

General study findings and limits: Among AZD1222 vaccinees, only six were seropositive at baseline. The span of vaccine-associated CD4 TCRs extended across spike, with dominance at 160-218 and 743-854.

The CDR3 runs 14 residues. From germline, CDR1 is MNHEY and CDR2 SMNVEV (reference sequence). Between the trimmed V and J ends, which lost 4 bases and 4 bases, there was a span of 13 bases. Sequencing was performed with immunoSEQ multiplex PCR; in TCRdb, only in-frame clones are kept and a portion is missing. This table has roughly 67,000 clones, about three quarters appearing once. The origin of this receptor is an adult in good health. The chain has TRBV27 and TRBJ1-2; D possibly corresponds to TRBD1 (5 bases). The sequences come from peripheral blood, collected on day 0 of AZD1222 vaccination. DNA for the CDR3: TGTGCCAGCAGTTACGCAGGGAGTACCTATGGCTACACCTTC. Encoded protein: CASSYAGSTYGYTF.